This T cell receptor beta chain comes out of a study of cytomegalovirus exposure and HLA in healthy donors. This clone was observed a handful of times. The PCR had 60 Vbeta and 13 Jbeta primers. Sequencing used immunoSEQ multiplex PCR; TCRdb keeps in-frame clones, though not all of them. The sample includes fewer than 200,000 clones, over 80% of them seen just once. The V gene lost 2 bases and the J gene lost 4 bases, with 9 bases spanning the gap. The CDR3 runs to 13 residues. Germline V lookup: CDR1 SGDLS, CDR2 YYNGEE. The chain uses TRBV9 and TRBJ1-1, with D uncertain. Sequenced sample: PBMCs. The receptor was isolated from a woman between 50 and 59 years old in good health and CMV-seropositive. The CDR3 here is CASSVAGFTEAFF. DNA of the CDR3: TGTGCCAGCAGCGTCGCGGGATTCACTGAAGCTTTCTTT.